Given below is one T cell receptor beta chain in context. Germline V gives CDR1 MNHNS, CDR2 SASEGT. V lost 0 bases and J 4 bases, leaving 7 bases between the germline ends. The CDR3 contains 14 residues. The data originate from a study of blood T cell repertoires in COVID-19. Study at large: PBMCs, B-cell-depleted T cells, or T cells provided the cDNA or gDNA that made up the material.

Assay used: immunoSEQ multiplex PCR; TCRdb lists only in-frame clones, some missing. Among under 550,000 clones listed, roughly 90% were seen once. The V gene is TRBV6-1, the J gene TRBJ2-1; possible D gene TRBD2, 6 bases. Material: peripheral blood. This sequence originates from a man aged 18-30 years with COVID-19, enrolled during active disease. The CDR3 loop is CASSEAGGYNEQFF. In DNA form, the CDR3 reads TGTGCCAGCAGTGAAGCGGGGGGATACAATGAGCAGTTCTTC.